The 25 T cell receptor beta chains reported below all come from one sample, sequenced in a study of CD8+CD57+ T cells in acquired aplastic anemia. Genomic DNA was employed as the template in profiling TCR beta VDJ and CDR3. TCRdb re-called the reads with MiXCR, one entry per CDR3 protein. The sample includes roughly 260,000 distinct CDR3 sequences, approximately 45% of them seen just once. All sequencing subjects had displayed CD8+CD57+ cell expansion on flow cytometry. Specimen: sorted CD4+, CD8+, or CD8+CD57+ T cells (not recorded which) from PBMCs. Receptor source: a human donor with aplastic anemia.

This rearrangement joins TRBV7-9 to TRBJ1-1; D not resolved. V was clipped by 5 bases and J by 1 base, with 8 bases between them. CDR1 is SEHNR and CDR2 is FQNEAQ in the germline V gene (reference sequence). This CDR3 comprises 13 residues. The CDR3 sequence is CASSGRGNTEAFF. In DNA form, the CDR3 reads TGTGCCAGCAGCGGACGAGGGAACACTGAAGCTTTCTTT.

With regard to this clonotype: A much larger clonotype is one base distant, so this may be a read error. The chain uses TRBV7-3 and TRBJ2-2, with 12 bases that match TRBD1. The CDR3 runs to 18 residues. Germline lookup yields CDR1 SGHTA and CDR2 FQGTGA. DNA for the CDR3: TGTGCCAGCGGCTTAAGCGGTCCGGGGACAGGGGGCAACGGGGAGCTGTTTTTT. Protein sequence: CASGLSGPGTGGNGELFF.

A word on this clonotype: Compared with germline, one end of the junction differs, possibly owing to a read error. The chain employs TRBV24-1 and TRBJ2-1; D might be TRBD1 (5 bases). The germline V gene encodes CDR1 KGHDR and CDR2 SFDVKD. This CDR3 has 16 residues. The CDR3, as DNA: TGTGCCACCAGTGATTTGCCAGGGCCAACCTACGATGAGCAGTTCTTT. Its protein product is CATSDLPGPTYDEQFF.

This clonotype came up a few times. This chain uses TRBV6-1 with TRBJ1-5; D is ambiguous. Germline V gene data show CDR1 as MNHNS and CDR2 as SASEGT. This CDR3 is built from 15 residues. Trimming took off 5 bases at V and 0 bases at J, with 11 bases between the two ends. The CDR3 coding sequence is TGTGCCAGCAGTTTAGTCGGTTATAGCAATCAGCCCCAGCATTTT. Its protein is CASSLVGYSNQPQHF.

This clonotype was seen more than once but under ten times. This chain uses TRBV7-9 with TRBJ2-3, with TRBD2 as a possible D gene (6 bases). V lost 8 bases to trimming and J lost 6 bases, with 21 bases between them. CDR1 and CDR2 (germline): SEHNR, FQNEAQ (reference sequence). The CDR3 runs to 15 residues. The CDR3 protein is CASRPFGGFNDTQYF. The CDR3 region has the DNA TGTGCCAGCCGCCCGTTCGGAGGGTTTAACGATACGCAGTATTTT. The whole variable domain, remainder taken from reference TRBV7-9 and TRBJ2-3, is DTGVSQNPRHKITKRGQNVTFRCDPISEHNRLYWYRQTLGQGPEFLTYFQNEAQLEKSRLLSDRFSAERPKGSFSTLEIQRTEQGDSAMYLCASRPFGGFNDTQYFGPGTRLTVL.

Only a few counts were recorded for this clonotype. Written as DNA, the CDR3 is TGTGCCAGCAGTCAAGGGACAGGTCGAAACACCATATATTTT. Translating gives CASSQGTGRNTIYF. The chain carries TRBV6-5 and TRBJ1-3; 8 positions agree with TRBD1. The CDR3 is made up of 14 amino acids. Per the germline V gene, CDR1 is MNHEY and CDR2 is SVGAGI. The V and J ends lost 5 bases and 5 bases, in that order; junction bases with no gene match: 5.

The rearrangement joins TRBV7-9 to TRBJ1-5; D is perhaps TRBD1 (6 bases). Trimming cost V 5 bases and J 4 bases, with 9 bases left between them. The CDR3 has 13 amino acids. Germline CDR1 SEHNR, CDR2 FQNEAQ (reference sequence). The DNA for the CDR3 is TGTGCCAGCAGCGACAGGCCAAATCAGCCCCAGCATTTT. This sequence encodes CASSDRPNQPQHF.

In the case of this clonotype: This may stem from a read error, because a much larger clone lies one nucleotide away. The chain couples TRBV6-6 to TRBJ1-1; the D gene is possibly TRBD1 (6 bases). V lost 2 bases and J 1 base, leaving 17 bases between the germline ends. This CDR3 spans 17 amino acids. From germline, CDR1 is MNHNY and CDR2 SVGAGI (reference sequence). Written as DNA, the CDR3 is TGTGCCAGCAGTTACCATGTCACAGGGTCTCCGAACACTGAAGCTTTCTTT. Its translation is CASSYHVTGSPNTEAFF.

A word on this clonotype: A clone one base away is much larger, so this may be a read error. This chain uses TRBV16 with TRBJ2-7, with a weak D call TRBD1 (6 bases). The CDR3 loop spans 14 amino acids. The V end was cut by 4 bases, the J end by 6 bases, with 16 bases between. The germline V gene encodes CDR1 KGHSY and CDR2 FQNENV. The CDR3 sequence: CASSRDRPIFEQYF. The CDR3 bases are TGTGCCAGCAGCCGCGACAGGCCGATCTTCGAGCAGTACTTC. The full variable domain, with the rest looked up from reference TRBV16 and TRBJ2-7, is GEEVAQTPKHLVRGEGQKAKLYCAPIKGHSYVFWYQQVLKNEFKFLISFQNENVFDETGMPKERFSAKCLPNSPCSLEIQATKLEDSAVYFCASSRDRPIFEQYFGPGTRLTVT.

J is TRBJ2-1 and V is TRBV20-1, with 12 bases fitting TRBD2. In germline, CDR1 is DFQATT, CDR2 SNEGSKA (reference sequence). V was pared by 1 base and J by 9 bases, with 13 bases of the junction left unmatched. The CDR3 has 17 amino acids. CDR3 residues: CSARAGDLTSGSSEQFF. DNA for the CDR3: TGCAGTGCTAGAGCAGGGGATTTGACTAGCGGGAGCTCTGAGCAGTTCTTC.

At least ten counts were recorded for this clonotype. V usage is TRBV4-3 and J usage is TRBJ2-1; D remains unclear. The CDR3 consists of 15 residues. V lost 3 bases to trimming and J lost 5 bases, with 14 bases between them. The germline CDR1 and CDR2 sequences are LGHNA and YSLEER. The CDR3 DNA follows: TGCGCCAGCAGCCATGCCCGGACGACCAACAATGAGCAGTTCTTC. Translation gives CASSHARTTNNEQFF.

The chain has TRBV7-9 and TRBJ1-6; unclear D gene. This CDR3 has 13 residues. The ends were cut back, 5 bases at V and 9 bases at J, with 11 bases in the middle. The germline V gene has CDR1 SEHNR and CDR2 FQNEAQ (reference sequence). The CDR3 DNA sequence: TGTGCCAGCAGCCCGGGCCGGGCTTCACCCCTCCACTTT. This gives the protein CASSPGRASPLHF.

This clonotype was seen repeatedly, ten times or more. This chain connects TRBV6-4 to TRBJ1-1, with 9 bases that match TRBD1. This CDR3 has 15 residues. With 5 bases clipped from V and 5 bases from J, the junction kept 9 bases outside the gene matches. Germline-derived CDR1 and CDR2 are MRHNA and SNTAGT. CDR3 sequence: CASSKRGQGKTEAFF. The DNA of the CDR3 is TGTGCCAGCAGTAAAAGGGGACAGGGAAAAACTGAAGCTTTCTTT.

Points on this clonotype: The CDR3 does not close with the conserved phenylalanine or tryptophan, likely indicating a read error. No DNA is shown, since the ends of the CDR3 on it are uncertain; the CDR3 is the one TCRdb lists. This CDR3 is CASRQERRGG. This chain connects TRBV14 to TRBJ1-1. Germline V gene sequence: CDR1 SGHDN, CDR2 FVKESK. The CDR3 contains 10 residues when both ends are counted.

This clonotype was counted once. The genes are TRBV14 and TRBJ2-7; D perhaps matches TRBD1 (6 bases). The J call could be wrong; TRBJ2-1 is a better fit for the DNA end. Germline lookup yields CDR1 SGHDN and CDR2 FVKESK. This CDR3 contains 15 residues. CDR3 residues: CASSQGARGYNEQFF. DNA of the CDR3: TGTGCCAGCAGCCAGGGGGCTCGCGGGTACAATGAGCAGTTCTTC.

The table lists this clonotype with many counts. The rearrangement joins TRBV20-1 to TRBJ2-7; a possible D gene is TRBD1 (7 bases). The CDR3 contains 14 residues. Germline V gene lookup returns CDR1 DFQATT and CDR2 SNEGSKA (reference sequence). V lost 6 bases and J 0 bases, leaving 15 bases between the germline ends. The CDR3: CSAGGQTSSYEQYF. The CDR3 coding sequence is TGCAGTGCCGGGGGACAGACTAGCTCCTACGAGCAGTACTTC.

This chain connects TRBV3-1 to TRBJ2-3, with 8 bases that match TRBD1. Germline CDR1 LGHDT, CDR2 YNNKEL (reference sequence). V gave up 4 bases and J gave up 4 bases; unmatched junction bases: 7. The CDR3 is 15 residues long. The CDR3 DNA is TGTGCCAGCAGCCGAGATCCGGACAGGGCAGATACGCAGTATTTT. Its translation: CASSRDPDRADTQYF.

The sample holds a few counts of this clonotype. The chain is built from TRBV29-1 and TRBJ2-7, with 7 bases lining up with TRBD1. The CDR3 runs 13 residues. Per the germline V gene, CDR1 is SQVTM and CDR2 is ANQGSEA. Trimming at V came to 7 bases and at J to 0 bases, leaving 6 bases not matched to a gene. CDR3 amino acids: CSARQGSSYEQYF. The CDR3 DNA sequence: TGCAGCGCAAGACAGGGTAGCTCCTACGAGCAGTACTTC.

The chain has TRBV5-8 and TRBJ2-1, with D tentatively TRBD1 (5 bases). This CDR3 has 16 amino acids. Between the trimmed V and J ends, which lost 2 bases and 0 bases, there was a span of 12 bases. The germline V gene has CDR1 SGHTS and CDR2 YDEGEE. CDR3 sequence (DNA): TGTGCCAGCAGCTTAAGAAGGGGCAGCTCCTACAATGAGCAGTTCTTC. It is translated as CASSLRRGSSYNEQFF.

On this clonotype: A read error may account for a junction end that differs from germline. This sequence joins TRBV7-9 and TRBJ1-4, with D perhaps TRBD1 (5 bases). The CDR3 has 14 amino acids. The germline V gene encodes CDR1 SEHNR and CDR2 FQNEAQ (reference sequence). The CDR3: CASSLDRGGERLFF. CDR3 in DNA: TGTGCCAGCAGCTTAGATAGGGGTGGTGAAAGACTGTTTTTT. Using reference TRBV7-9 and TRBJ1-4 for the parts outside the CDR3, the full variable domain is DTGVSQNPRHKITKRGQNVTFRCDPISEHNRLYWYRQTLGQGPEFLTYFQNEAQLEKSRLLSDRFSAERPKGSFSTLEIQRTEQGDSAMYLCASSLDRGGERLFFGSGTQLSVL.

This clonotype was seen at least ten times. The genes are TRBV7-8 and TRBJ1-2; 7 bases match TRBD1. V lost 1 base to trimming and J lost 3 bases; unmatched junction nucleotides: 2. This CDR3 has 14 residues. CDR1 SGHVS and CDR2 FQNEAQ come from the germline V gene. CDR3: CASSLGGTDYGYTF. The CDR3 DNA is TGTGCCAGCAGCTTAGGTGGGACAGACTATGGCTACACCTTC. Full variable domain (rest looked up from reference TRBV7-8 and TRBJ1-2): GAGVSQSPRYKVAKRGQDVALRCDPISGHVSLFWYQQALGQGPEFLTYFQNEAQLDKSGLPSDRFFAERPEGSVSTLKIQRTQQEDSAVYLCASSLGGTDYGYTFGSGTRLTVV.

V is TRBV6-5 and J is TRBJ1-2; unclear D gene. Germline CDR1 and CDR2: MNHEY and SVGAGI. The CDR3 is 13 amino acids. The V end lost 9 bases, the J end lost 2 bases, and 13 bases lay between the germline ends. Written as DNA, the CDR3 is TGTGCCAGTTCGGGCCGTTCAAACTATGGCTACACCTTC. As protein: CASSGRSNYGYTF.

A few counts support this clonotype. This chain connects TRBV19 to TRBJ1-2; D possibly corresponds to TRBD1 (6 bases). Germline V CDR1 and CDR2: LNHDA, SQIVND (reference sequence). Deletions cut 11 bases from V and 3 bases from J, with 22 bases between. This CDR3 spans 15 amino acids. The CDR3: CAWRKRGATDYGYTF. Written as DNA, the CDR3 is TGTGCCTGGAGGAAACGGGGGGCGACGGACTATGGCTACACCTTC. Drawing the rest from reference TRBV19 and TRBJ1-2, the complete variable domain is DGGITQSPKYLFRKEGQNVTLSCEQNLNHDAMYWYRQDPGQGLRLIYYSQIVNDFQKGDIAEGYSVSREKKESFPLTVTSAQKNPTAFYLCAWRKRGATDYGYTFGSGTRLTVV.

This clonotype was detected only a few times. The chain is built from TRBV24-1 and TRBJ1-2; D call uncertain. Germline V gene sequence: CDR1 KGHDR, CDR2 SFDVKD. The CDR3 spans 12 residues. Trimming left V 4 bases short and J 4 bases short, with 6 bases between. CDR3 sequence: CATSDSPYGYTF. The CDR3 coding sequence is TGTGCCACCAGTGACAGCCCCTATGGCTACACCTTC.

This clonotype is medium-sized in the sample. The chain uses TRBV7-9 and TRBJ1-2; the D is unclear. The germline gives CDR1 SEHNR, CDR2 FQNEAQ (reference sequence). The CDR3 covers 14 residues. V was shortened by 4 bases and J by 1 base, with 10 bases between the two germline ends. The CDR3 DNA is TGTGCCAGCAGCTCAGCCGGTAATAACTATGGCTACACCTTC. This translates into CASSSAGNNYGYTF.